Listed below are T cell receptor beta chains from one sample, sequenced in a study of human T cells and chemical hapten exposure. Via MiXCR, TCRdb re-called the RACE reads, giving one row per CDR3 protein. The table lists 100,000 or so distinct CDR3 sequences, 9.5% to 11% of them singletons, with under 4.5% in the top ten. The source was whole blood, collected in connection with sensitization to the hapten diphenylcyclopropenone (DPC). The receptors derive from a woman aged 40 to 49 with alopecia areata. Some clones in this sample may be carry-over from other donors' samples. CDR3s include the opening cysteine and the closing phenylalanine or tryptophan. The D gene is left open where the match is weak. Clone size is stated in some rows and not others, as once, few, many or a class when expanded.

TRBD1	TRBJ2-7	few	TRBV4-1	CASSTQGAGGEQYF	TGCGCCAGCAGCACGCAGGGGGCCGGAGGCGAGCAGTACTTC
.	TRBJ2-2	many	TRBV10-3	CAISRAPNTGELFF	TGTGCCATCAGCCGGGCCCCGAACACCGGGGAGCTGTTTTTT
.	TRBJ2-7	.	TRBV5-6	CASSRGRSSYEQYF	TGTGCCAGCAGCCGGGGACGCTCCTCCTACGAGCAGTACTTC
TRBD1	TRBJ1-1	many	TRBV20-1	CSAPEGTVNTEAFF	TGCAGTGCTCCCGAGGGGACAGTGAACACTGAAGCTTTCTTT
TRBD1	TRBJ1-5	.	TRBV29-1	CSVGQGASGQHF	TGCAGCGTTGGACAGGGGGCCTCCGGCCAGCATTTT
.	TRBJ2-3	many	TRBV14	CASSPIRGDTQYF	TGTGCCAGCAGCCCCATCCGCGGAGATACGCAGTATTTT
.	TRBJ2-5	few	TRBV28	CASGTSARWTQYF	TGTGCCAGCGGGACTTCTGCCCGCTGGACCCAGTACTTC
TRBD2	TRBJ2-5	.	TRBV20-1	CSAAGLAGEETQYF	TGCAGTGCGGCGGGACTAGCGGGAGAAGAGACCCAGTACTTC
.	TRBJ2-1	many	TRBV11-1	CASSQVKGPSYNEQFF	TGTGCCAGCAGCCAGGTTAAGGGCCCCTCCTACAATGAGCAGTTCTTC
.	TRBJ1-4	.	TRBV12-3/TRBV12-4	CASSPVATNEKLFF	TGTGCCAGCAGCCCAGTCGCAACTAATGAAAAACTGTTTTTT
.	TRBJ2-2	.	TRBV12-5	CASGFTFRGELFF	TGTGCTAGTGGTTTTACGTTTCGTGGGGAGCTGTTTTTT
TRBD1	TRBJ1-2	few	TRBV6-6	CASSYAGDRATGGYTF	TGTGCCAGCAGTTACGCGGGTGACAGGGCGACGGGCGGCTACACCTTC
.	TRBJ2-3	.	TRBV5-1	CASSLGQYDKDTQYF	TGCGCCAGCAGCTTGGGCCAGTACGACAAAGATACGCAGTATTTT
.	TRBJ1-3	.	TRBV27	CASSLTVPGNTIYF	TGTGCCAGCAGTTTGACAGTCCCTGGAAACACCATATATTTT
.	TRBJ1-1	.	TRBV9	CASSDPHGTEAFF	TGTGCCAGCAGTGATCCTCACGGGACTGAAGCTTTCTTT
TRBD1	TRBJ1-1	.	TRBV5-4	CASSPGQMNTEAFF	TGTGCCAGCAGCCCGGGACAGATGAACACTGAAGCTTTCTTT
.	TRBJ2-6	many	TRBV27	CASSSQVLFGGANVLTF	TGTGCCAGCAGTTCCCAAGTTCTGTTTGGTGGGGCCAACGTCCTGACTTTC
TRBD1	TRBJ1-4	.	TRBV7-9	CASRFGQGNEKLFF	TGTGCCAGCCGCTTCGGACAGGGGAATGAAAAACTGTTTTTT
.	TRBJ2-5	few	TRBV6-2/TRBV6-3	CASSSPTVLQETQYF	TGTGCCAGCAGTTCCCCGACAGTCCTACAAGAGACCCAGTACTTC
TRBD1	TRBJ1-4	.	TRBV5-4	CASSRGQGAGEKLFF	TGTGCCAGCAGCCGAGGACAGGGGGCGGGTGAAAAACTGTTTTTT
.	TRBJ2-1	few	TRBV28	CASSLEPRTGNNEQFF	TGTGCCAGCAGTTTAGAGCCCCGGACGGGTAACAATGAGCAGTTCTTC
.	TRBJ2-4	few	TRBV19	CASSTGGGNIQYF	TGTGCCAGTAGCACCGGGGGTGGGAACATTCAGTACTTC
.	TRBJ2-4	.	TRBV12-3/TRBV12-4	CASSFPLVLAKNIQYF	TGTGCCAGCAGTTTTCCACTAGTTCTAGCCAAAAACATTCAGTACTTC
TRBD1	TRBJ2-2	.	TRBV6-6	CATSGTGGTGELFF	TGTGCCACCTCCGGGACAGGGGGGACCGGGGAGCTGTTTTTT
TRBD1	TRBJ1-1	few	TRBV9	CASSVDGKTGGGNTEAFF	TGTGCCAGCAGCGTAGACGGAAAGACAGGGGGCGGGAACACTGAAGCTTTCTTT
.	TRBJ2-3	few	TRBV7-2	CASSLPTTTDTQYF	TGTGCCAGCAGCTTACCAACTACCACAGATACGCAGTATTTT
.	TRBJ1-6	many	TRBV12-3/TRBV12-4	CASSLIGTGYSPLHF	TGTGCCAGCAGTTTGATAGGCACAGGTTATTCACCCCTCCACTTT
.	TRBJ1-4	few	TRBV11-2	CASIGAVGEKLFF	TGTGCCAGCATAGGGGCGGTGGGTGAAAAACTGTTTTTT
.	TRBJ1-6	.	TRBV5-6	CASSQSPRGSPLHF	TGTGCCAGCAGTCAATCGCCGAGGGGTTCACCCCTCCACTTT
TRBD1	TRBJ1-1	few	TRBV6-6	CASNPHRGNTEAFF	TGTGCCAGCAATCCCCACAGGGGGAACACTGAAGCTTTCTTT
TRBD2	TRBJ2-5	many	TRBV7-2	CASSWNGGERETQYF	TGTGCCAGCAGCTGGAACGGGGGGGAACGAGAGACCCAGTACTTC
.	TRBJ2-4	.	TRBV15	CATSREVGTFNIQYF	TGTGCCACCAGCAGAGAAGTGGGCACGTTCAACATTCAGTACTTC
.	TRBJ2-7	many	TRBV4-2	CASSQEGAPGTASDEQYF	TGTGCCAGCAGCCAAGAAGGCGCCCCCGGGACCGCGTCGGACGAGCAGTACTTC
.	TRBJ1-5	.	TRBV3-1	CASSQAGAVGQPQHF	TGTGCCAGCAGCCAGGCAGGGGCGGTGGGTCAGCCCCAGCATTTT
.	TRBJ2-7	many	TRBV5-1	CASSLVPSPTAYEQYF	TGCGCCAGCAGCTTGGTTCCCTCCCCAACTGCCTACGAGCAGTACTTC
.	TRBJ1-5	many	TRBV7-9	CASSFGADLQPQHF	TGTGCCAGCAGCTTTGGGGCCGACCTTCAGCCCCAGCATTTT
.	TRBJ2-7	many	TRBV20-1	CSARDQTAYEQYF	TGCAGTGCTAGAGACCAGACAGCCTACGAGCAGTACTTC
.	TRBJ1-2	few	TRBV6-5	CASSRLNFYGYTF	TGTGCCAGCAGCAGACTGAACTTCTATGGCTACACCTTC
TRBD2	TRBJ2-1	few	TRBV18	CASSPGTGGPGEQFF	TGTGCCAGCTCGCCCGGGACGGGAGGGCCCGGTGAGCAGTTCTTC
TRBD2	TRBJ2-1	.	TRBV29-1	CSVERGGLAGGHQFF	TGCAGCGTTGAAAGGGGAGGACTAGCGGGGGGCCACCAGTTCTTC
.	TRBJ2-7	many	TRBV5-1	CASSFGRTYEQYF	TGCGCCAGCAGCTTCGGTCGGACCTACGAGCAGTACTTC
.	TRBJ2-6	many	TRBV5-1	CASRDPLGANVLTF	TGCGCCAGCAGGGACCCTCTGGGGGCCAACGTCCTGACTTTC
.	TRBJ2-1	.	TRBV7-9	CASSLTAGDNEQFF	TGTGCCAGCAGCTTAACGGCAGGGGACAATGAGCAGTTCTTC
.	TRBJ2-7	few	TRBV7-9	CASSHPSSGTHYEQYF	TGTGCCAGCAGCCACCCCTCGTCCGGGACACACTACGAGCAGTACTTC
.	TRBJ1-6	.	TRBV28	CASSPSVGRARSPLHF	TGTGCCAGCAGTCCTTCCGTGGGAAGGGCGAGGTCACCCCTCCACTTT
.	TRBJ2-7	.	TRBV19	CASSPRARGEWQYF	TGTGCCAGTAGCCCGAGGGCTAGAGGGGAGTGGCAGTACTTC
.	TRBJ1-6	many	TRBV20-1	CSARRAGDYSPLHF	TGCAGTGCTAGACGGGCAGGCGACTATTCACCCCTCCACTTT
.	TRBJ2-5	.	TRBV11-1	CASRGRGVQETQYF	TGTGCCAGTAGGGGGCGCGGGGTTCAAGAGACCCAGTACTTC
.	TRBJ2-1	.	TRBV4-3	CASSQDNAGAGIRQFF	TGCGCCAGCAGCCAAGACAACGCGGGGGCCGGGATTCGGCAGTTCTTC
.	TRBJ1-6	many	TRBV7-9	CASSFRGIGSPLHF	TGTGCCAGCAGCTTTAGGGGGATCGGTTCACCCCTCCACTTT
.	TRBJ1-1	few	TRBV27	CASSSTWGGTEAFF	TGTGCCAGCAGTTCGACGTGGGGGGGGACTGAAGCTTTCTTT
TRBD2	TRBJ2-7	.	TRBV20-1	CSADPGGAGEQYF	TGCAGTGCCGACCCGGGGGGTGCAGGCGAGCAGTACTTC
TRBD1	TRBJ1-2	.	TRBV11-2	CASSPDLGLQGEANYGYTF	TGTGCCAGCAGCCCGGACCTAGGTCTTCAGGGGGAAGCTAACTATGGCTACACCTTC
.	TRBJ1-1	many	TRBV4-2	CASSQQGQTEAFF	TGTGCCAGCAGCCAACAGGGACAAACTGAAGCTTTCTTT
.	TRBJ2-1	few	TRBV5-1	CASSPGENNEQFF	TGCGCCAGCAGCCCCGGGGAGAACAATGAGCAGTTCTTC
TRBD1	TRBJ2-1	few	TRBV7-3	CASSLRGTGMYNEQFF	TGTGCCAGCAGCTTACGGGGGACAGGGATGTACAATGAGCAGTTCTTC
.	TRBJ1-5	many	TRBV9	CASSAKGNSNQPQHF	TGTGCCAGCAGCGCAAAAGGGAATAGCAATCAGCCCCAGCATTTT